This TCR beta chain was sequenced in a study of blood T cell repertoires in COVID-19. Using immunoSEQ multiplex PCR, the repertoire was profiled, and TCRdb retains in-frame clones only, with some absent. The data show about 480,000 clones, 88% seen once. The CDR3 runs to 16 residues. Germline assignment: CDR1 SNHLY and CDR2 FYNNEI. V lost 7 bases and J lost 7; bases outside the gene matches: 11. Allocation to cohorts depended on clinical history reported by the participants. Either two negative PCRs, clearance, or symptom resolution qualified Cohort 3 donors as recovered. The receptor comes from a middle-aged woman who had recovered from COVID-19. The chain has TRBV2 and TRBJ2-2, with 11 bases lining up with TRBD1. The sequenced sample consisted of PBMCs or T cells enriched from blood (not recorded which). CDR3 residues: CASIGQGALVSGELFF. The CDR3, as DNA: TGTGCCAGCATCGGACAGGGGGCTTTAGTTAGCGGGGAGCTGTTTTTT.